The 30 T cell receptor beta chains below come from one sample, sequenced in a study. One entry per CDR3 protein results from TCRdb running MiXCR on the 5' RACE reads. The sample has 45,000 to 60,000 distinct CDR3 sequences; more than 20% are singletons. The sample comprised tumor-infiltrating naive CD4+ T cells sorted from the breast tumor. Noted subset: naive CD4+ T cells, CD4+CD45RA+CD25-. These receptor sequences come from a female donor with breast cancer.

The rearrangement joins TRBV20-1 to TRBJ2-2, with a tentative D call TRBD1 (5 bases). This CDR3 is built from 15 residues. The V and J ends lost 2 bases and 7 bases respectively, with 17 bases between them. In germline, CDR1 is DFQATT, CDR2 SNEGSKA (reference sequence). CDR3: CSARRGWQEVGELFF. CDR3 sequence (DNA): TGCAGTGCTAGAAGGGGCTGGCAGGAAGTCGGGGAGCTGTTTTTT.

Details on this clonotype: A much larger clone differs from this one at a single base, so this may be a read error. The gene calls are TRBV12-3 or TRBV12-4 and TRBJ1-5; D gene ambiguous. CDR3 length: 12 amino acids. In DNA, the CDR3 is TGTGCCAGCAGTTTAGACAATCAGCTCCAGCATTTT. Translating gives CASSLDNQLQHF.

This chain uses TRBV6-1 with TRBJ2-3, with D unresolved. Trimming stripped 7 bases from V and 2 bases from J, with 10 bases between. This CDR3 has 13 amino acids. Germline V gene data show CDR1 as MNHNS and CDR2 as SASEGT. The CDR3 DNA follows: TGTGCCAGCACTATGACTGTCACAGATACGCAGTATTTT. Protein: CASTMTVTDTQYF.

The sample holds a few counts of this clonotype. Since a much larger clone is just one base distant, this may be a read error. The V call is TRBV3-1, the J call TRBJ2-5, with D uncertain. Germline CDR1 is LGHDT and CDR2 is YNNKEL (reference sequence). The CDR3 extends over 12 amino acids. CDR3 DNA: TGTGCCAGCAGCCCGAACGCGGCCTCATTCAACTTC. Translated: CASSPNAASFNF.

This clonotype has a handful of counts. The chain recombines TRBV20-1 with TRBJ2-3, with 11 bases lining up with TRBD2. The CDR3 runs to 16 residues. Germline V lookup: CDR1 DFQATT, CDR2 SNEGSKA (reference sequence). Trimming removed 8 bases from V and 2 bases from J; junction bases left unmatched: 12. The CDR3 is CSPLASGRKYTDTQYF. Here the CDR3 DNA reads TGCAGTCCGCTAGCTAGCGGGAGGAAATACACAGATACGCAGTATTTT.

J is TRBJ1-1 and V is TRBV28; tentatively, D is TRBD1 (6 bases). The germline V and J ends were trimmed by 6 bases and 7 bases, with 18 bases remaining between them. This CDR3 region has 14 residues. CDR1 MDHEN and CDR2 SYDVKM come from the germline V gene. The CDR3 DNA reads as TGTGCCAGCAGCACCTCAGGGACCAGGGGTGAAGCTTTCTTT. It yields the protein CASSTSGTRGEAFF. The complete variable domain, with remaining parts taken from reference TRBV28 and TRBJ1-1, reads DVKVTQSSRYLVKRTGEKVFLECVQDMDHENMFWYRQDPGLGLRLIYFSYDVKMKEKGDIPEGYSVSREKKERFSLILESASTNQTSMYLCASSTSGTRGEAFFGQGTRLTVV.

The chain links TRBV6-1 to TRBJ2-6; D gene unclear. Trimming shortened V by 6 bases and J by 2 bases, and 11 bases separated the two germline ends. Looked up from germline, CDR1 is MNHNS and CDR2 is SASEGT. This CDR3 has 15 residues. The CDR3 DNA reads as TGTGCCAGCAGGAAGAGTAGCCCTGGGGCCAACGTCCTGACTTTC. As protein: CASRKSSPGANVLTF.

This chain's CDR3 is CASVPLGTGYFPSLYGYTF. In nucleotides, the CDR3 is TGTGCCAGCGTACCCCTAGGGACAGGTTACTTCCCAAGCTTGTATGGCTACACCTTC. This rearrangement joins TRBV27 to TRBJ1-2; 8 positions match TRBD1. Germline V CDR1 and CDR2: MNHEY, SMNVEV (reference sequence). This CDR3 is built from 19 residues. V lost 8 bases, J lost 5 bases, and 25 bases stayed unmatched.

This clonotype was seen a few times. The chain links TRBV5-1 to TRBJ2-2; D may be TRBD1 (6 bases). From germline, CDR1 is SGHRS and CDR2 YFSETQ. The CDR3 totals 15 residues. V lost 0 bases to trimming and J lost 3 bases, with 9 bases between them. DNA of the CDR3: TGCGCCAGCAGCTTGGTGGACAGCGACACCGGGGAGCTGTTTTTT. Residues: CASSLVDSDTGELFF.

The table lists this clonotype with a count of one. A much larger clone lies one base from this, so it may be a read error. The genes are TRBV6-6 and TRBJ2-1, with TRBD1 matching 7 bases. V was pared by 5 bases and J by 0 bases, with 4 bases of the junction left unmatched. The CDR3 totals 15 residues. Looked up from germline, CDR1 is MNHNY and CDR2 is SVGAGI (reference sequence). The CDR3: CASSRDRGSYNEQFF. The CDR3 DNA reads TGTGCCAGCAGTAGGGACAGAGGCTCCTACAATGAGCAGTTCTTC.

This clonotype has ten or more counts. The J gene is TRBJ2-3, the V gene TRBV7-2, with no clear D. The CDR3 is 15 residues long. V lost 2 bases and J lost 0, with 9 bases in between. Germline V gene data show CDR1 as SGHTA and CDR2 as FQGNSA. CDR3 bases: TGTGCCAGCAGCTTAAGAGACACAAGCACAGATACGCAGTATTTT. Translated: CASSLRDTSTDTQYF. Using reference TRBV7-2 and TRBJ2-3 for the parts outside the CDR3, the full variable domain is GAGVSQSPSNKVTEKGKDVELRCDPISGHTALYWYRQSLGQGLEFLIYFQGNSAPDKSGLPSDRFSAERTGGSVSTLTIQRTQQEDSAVYLCASSLRDTSTDTQYFGPGTRLTVL.

This clonotype was seen only once. The chain recombines TRBV27 with TRBJ1-2, with 8 bases identical to TRBD1. From germline, CDR1 is MNHEY and CDR2 SMNVEV (reference sequence). This CDR3 is built from 14 residues. V dropped 6 bases and J dropped 4; count of bases not matched to a gene: 7. The CDR3 DNA reads TGTGCCAGCAGACGCGACAGGGGTAGCTATGGCTACACCTTC. Residues: CASRRDRGSYGYTF.

There are a few counts of this clonotype. The chain couples TRBV5-1 to TRBJ2-5; D not resolved. The germline V gene has CDR1 SGHRS and CDR2 YFSETQ. The CDR3 extends over 11 amino acids. V was cut by 2 bases and J by 6 bases, with 5 bases left in between. The CDR3 is CASSLEQTQYF. Here the CDR3 DNA reads TGCGCCAGCAGCTTAGAACAGACCCAGTACTTC.

The rearrangement uses TRBV10-3 and TRBJ1-1, with TRBD1 identical over 8 bases. Germline V lookup: CDR1 ENHRY, CDR2 SYGVKD. V was clipped by 4 bases and J by 4 bases; unmatched bases: 5. The CDR3 has 14 amino acids. The CDR3 DNA sequence: TGTGCCATCAGTGCCCAGGGGGCGTCCACTGAAGCTTTCTTT. Translated, it gives CAISAQGASTEAFF.

This clonotype has just a few counts. The rearrangement links TRBV20-1 to TRBJ2-1, with TRBD2 matching 9 bases. V lost 0 bases to trimming and J lost 0 bases; unmatched junction nucleotides: 6. CDR3 length: 17 residues. CDR1 and CDR2 from the germline V gene are DFQATT and SNEGSKA (reference sequence). This CDR3 reads CSARDPSSGSSYNEQFF. The CDR3 DNA is TGCAGTGCTAGAGATCCCAGTAGCGGGAGCTCCTACAATGAGCAGTTCTTC.

This clonotype was seen many times. This rearrangement joins TRBV5-5 to TRBJ1-4; 9 nucleotides align to TRBD1. Germline lookup yields CDR1 SGHKS and CDR2 YYEKEE (reference sequence). There are 16 residues in the CDR3. After removal of 0 bases from V and 7 bases from J, the junction contained 7 bases not matched to a gene. The CDR3 sequence: CASSLAPGTGFEKLFF. CDR3 sequence (DNA): TGTGCCAGCAGCTTGGCCCCCGGGACAGGGTTTGAAAAACTGTTTTTT.

This clonotype has only a few counts. The chain recombines TRBV5-1 with TRBJ2-7, with 10 positions matching TRBD2. The CDR3 is made up of 16 amino acids. V shed 1 base and J 0 bases; nucleotides not matched to a gene: 4. Looked up from germline, CDR1 is SGHRS and CDR2 is YFSETQ. The CDR3 nucleotides read TGCGCCAGCAGCTTGACTAGCGGGATTAGCTCCTACGAGCAGTACTTC. This sequence encodes CASSLTSGISSYEQYF.

The chain uses TRBV6-5 and TRBJ2-1; perhaps TRBD2 as D (7 bases). The CDR3 is 17 amino acids. Trimming left V 0 bases short and J 1 base short, with 13 bases between. Looked up from germline, CDR1 is MNHEY and CDR2 is SVGAGI. CDR3 DNA sequence: TGTGCCAGCAGTTACTCGCGCGGGGGCTTTTCCTACAATGAGCAGTTCTTC. Protein product: CASSYSRGGFSYNEQFF.

CDR3 loop: CASSLNSGTYNEQFF. As DNA, the CDR3 is TGCGCCAGCAGCTTGAATAGCGGGACCTACAATGAGCAGTTCTTC. The V and J genes are TRBV5-1 and TRBJ2-1; 8 bases align to TRBD2. V was pared by 1 base and J by 2 bases, with 2 bases of the junction left unmatched. Germline V gene sequence: CDR1 SGHRS, CDR2 YFSETQ. There are 15 residues in the CDR3.

Points on this clonotype: A read error may be the cause here, since a much bigger clone is one base away. CDR3 residues: CRANQQGFDEQFF. The CDR3 region has the DNA TGCAGAGCTAATCAACAGGGATTCGATGAGCAGTTCTTC. The chain uses TRBV20-1 and TRBJ2-1; D possibly corresponds to TRBD1 (6 bases). The germline gives CDR1 DFQATT, CDR2 SNEGSKA (reference sequence). This CDR3 spans 13 amino acids.

This clonotype was observed many times. The chain has TRBV6-5 and TRBJ1-2, with 10 bases matching TRBD1. V shed 0 bases and J 6 bases; nucleotides not matched to a gene: 7. The CDR3 totals 16 residues. CDR1 and CDR2 (germline): MNHEY, SVGAGI. DNA of the CDR3: TGTGCCAGCAGTTACTCCCCCGGACAGGGGGGAAATGGCTACACCTTC. This encodes CASSYSPGQGGNGYTF.

This clonotype was counted many times. The rearrangement links TRBV4-1 to TRBJ2-7; TRBD2 matches at 12 bases. The V gene's germline CDR1 is MGHRA and CDR2 YSYEKL. Germline trimming cut 2 bases from V and 6 bases from J; bases unmatched to any gene: 5. The CDR3 totals 15 residues. This CDR3 reads CASSQPTSGGPEQYF. For the CDR3, the DNA is TGCGCCAGCAGCCAACCGACTAGCGGGGGACCCGAGCAGTACTTC.

This clonotype was detected ten times or more. V is TRBV6-2 or TRBV6-3 and J is TRBJ1-2; no definite D call. The CDR3 spans 12 residues. V was clipped by 6 bases and J by 4 bases, with 9 bases between them. Per the germline V gene, CDR1 is MNHEY and CDR2 is SVGEGT. In nucleotides, the CDR3 is TGTGCCAGCAGACTTGGATTCTATGGCTACACCTTC. Translation gives CASRLGFYGYTF.

This clonotype was seen only a few times. V gene TRBV18 combines with J gene TRBJ2-7; unclear D gene. The V end lost 3 bases, the J end lost 4 bases, and 4 bases lay between the germline ends. CDR3 length: 11 amino acids. Germline V gene sequence: CDR1 KGHSH, CDR2 LQKENI. The chain's CDR3 is CASSPEYEQYF. The CDR3 DNA follows: TGTGCCAGCTCACCGGAATACGAGCAGTACTTC.

This clonotype was counted many times. The V gene is TRBV6-1, the J gene TRBJ2-7, with TRBD2 identical over 10 bases. This CDR3 comprises 15 residues. Germline-derived CDR1 and CDR2 are MNHNS and SASEGT. V trimming: 8 bases; J trimming: 2 bases; junction bases outside the gene matches: 9. CDR3 amino acids: CASQSGLANTYEQYF. As DNA, the CDR3 is TGTGCCAGCCAATCGGGACTAGCGAATACCTACGAGCAGTACTTC.

V gene TRBV5-6 combines with J gene TRBJ2-4; D unresolved. Per germline, CDR1 SGHDT and CDR2 YYEEEE. This CDR3 comprises 15 residues. V lost 1 base and J lost 0, with 8 bases in between. This chain's CDR3 is CASSLNVLAKNIQYF. CDR3 sequence (DNA): TGTGCCAGCAGCTTGAACGTACTAGCCAAAAACATTCAGTACTTC.

This clonotype has just a few counts. The chain joins TRBV5-1 to TRBJ2-7; TRBD1 matches at 10 bases. Germline V CDR1 and CDR2: SGHRS, YFSETQ. Trimming cost V 2 bases and J 4 bases; bases outside gene matches: 6. CDR3 length: 15 amino acids. The CDR3: CASSFGTGEGYEQYF. CDR3 DNA sequence: TGCGCCAGCAGCTTCGGGACAGGGGAGGGGTACGAGCAGTACTTC. Together with reference TRBV5-1 and TRBJ2-7, the CDR3 gives the full variable domain: KAGVTQTPRYLIKTRGQQVTLSCSPISGHRSVSWYQQTPGQGLQFLFEYFSETQRNKGNFPGRFSGRQFSNSRSEMNVSTLELGDSALYLCASSFGTGEGYEQYFGPGTRLTVT.

J is TRBJ1-5 and V is TRBV6-5; D uncertain. The CDR3 totals 13 residues. Looked up from germline, CDR1 is MNHEY and CDR2 is SVGAGI. V shed 6 bases and J shed 4 bases, with 10 bases lying between them. DNA of the CDR3: TGTGCCAGCAGGCTAGCGGGGAATCAGCCCCAGCATTTT. Amino acid sequence: CASRLAGNQPQHF.

The gene calls are TRBV4-2 and TRBJ2-5, with a possible D match to TRBD2 (6 bases). In germline, CDR1 is LGHNA, CDR2 YNFKEQ. The CDR3 contains 15 residues. V was clipped by 2 bases and J by 1 base, with 11 bases between them. In DNA form, the CDR3 reads TGTGCCAGCAGCCAAAACGGGGGACCCCAAGAGACCCAGTACTTC. Translating gives CASSQNGGPQETQYF.

The sample holds a few counts of this clonotype. The rearrangement joins TRBV7-2 to TRBJ1-6; a weak D match, TRBD1 (5 bases). Germline V CDR1 and CDR2: SGHTA, FQGNSA. The CDR3 sequence is 18 residues long. The V end was cut by 4 bases, the J end by 2 bases, with 18 bases between. CDR3 sequence (DNA): TGTGCCAGCAGCTCAGGGACCGGGACCCGGACCTATAATTCACCCCTCCACTTT. Residues: CASSSGTGTRTYNSPLHF. The full variable domain, rest sourced from reference TRBV7-2 and TRBJ1-6, is GAGVSQSPSNKVTEKGKDVELRCDPISGHTALYWYRQSLGQGLEFLIYFQGNSAPDKSGLPSDRFSAERTGGSVSTLTIQRTQQEDSAVYLCASSSGTGTRTYNSPLHFGNGTRLTVT.